This is a list of T cell receptor beta chains from one sample in a study of Graves' ophthalmopathy and Graves' hyperthyroidism. TCRdb recomputed calls from the multiplex PCR reads with MiXCR, one row per CDR3 protein. The sample includes under 250,000 distinct CDR3 sequences, around 30% of them seen just once. Sequenced sample: peripheral blood. These receptors originate from a man aged 50 to 59 with Graves' ophthalmopathy. Each CDR3 is given with its conserved first and last residue. D genes are given only for firm matches. Size tells how often a clone was seen (once, few, many) or the class of an expanded clone, and some rows leave it out.

clone size	V gene	D gene	J gene	CDR3 DNA	CDR3 protein
many	TRBV27	-	TRBJ2-7	TGTGCCAGCAGATCAGGAGGTATTACAAACTACGAGCAGTACTTC	CASRSGGITNYEQYF
many	TRBV10-3	TRBD2	TRBJ2-5	TGTGCCATCAGGGGAAGACTAGCGGACGAGGAGACCCAGTACTTC	CAIRGRLADEETQYF
few	TRBV27	-	TRBJ2-6	TGTGCCAGCAGTTCCCGACTGAGCTCTGGGGCCAACGTCCTGACTTTC	CASSSRLSSGANVLTF
-	TRBV30	-	TRBJ2-1	TGTGCCTCAGACCCCGGGACTTCCAGCTCCTACAATGAGCAGTTCTTC	CASDPGTSSSYNEQFF
many	TRBV29-1	-	TRBJ2-7	TGCAGCGTTGTTCTTTCGGTTTCCTACGAGCAGTACTTC	CSVVLSVSYEQYF
many	TRBV6-2/TRBV6-3	TRBD1	TRBJ2-5	TGTGCCAGCAGACCTATACAGGGGATTGGGGAGACCCAGTACTTC	CASRPIQGIGETQYF
many	TRBV28	-	TRBJ2-7	TGTGCCATTAAACCCCGGGTTCTGGTTGGCGAGCAGTACTTC	CAIKPRVLVGEQYF
many	TRBV7-3	-	TRBJ2-3	TGTGCCAGCAGCTTTTTGGGGAGTCCGGATACGCAGTATTTT	CASSFLGSPDTQYF
-	TRBV21-1	-	TRBJ2-2	TGTGCCAGCAGCACATTAATGGCGAACCGGGACAGAAAAGGGAAATACACCGGGGAGCTGTTTTTT	CASSTLMANRDRKGKYTGELFF
many	TRBV29-1	-	TRBJ2-2	TGCAGCGTTGCCCCCCAGGATATAACCGGGGAGCTGTTTTTT	CSVAPQDITGELFF
-	TRBV28	-	TRBJ2-2	TGTGCCAGCAGTTATCCAGGGGAAAAGGCCGGGGAGCTGTTTTTT	CASSYPGEKAGELFF
-	TRBV7-9	-	TRBJ2-2	TGTGCCAGCAGCTTAGCGGGGGATACCGGGGAGCTGTTTTTT	CASSLAGDTGELFF
many	TRBV29-1	-	TRBJ2-2	TGCAGCGTGGGTACGAACACCGGGGAGCTGTTTTTT	CSVGTNTGELFF
many	TRBV28	-	TRBJ2-7	TGTGCCAGCAGCCCCCGGTCGGGGGAGCAGTACTTC	CASSPRSGEQYF
few	TRBV27	-	TRBJ1-5	TGTGCCAGCAGTTTGGTCAGGGGAGATCAGCCCCAGCATTTT	CASSLVRGDQPQHF
many	TRBV3-1	TRBD2	TRBJ2-5	TGTGCCAGCAGCCCAGGTGGGGTAGCGGGAGCCAAACAAGAGACCCAGTACTTC	CASSPGGVAGAKQETQYF
many	TRBV28	TRBD2	TRBJ2-7	TGTGCCAGCAGTCTGGGACTAAACTCCTACGAGCAGTACTTC	CASSLGLNSYEQYF
many	TRBV27	-	TRBJ2-2	TGTGCCAGCAGTTTAGGTGGCTTCGCGAACACCGGGGAGCTGTTTTTT	CASSLGGFANTGELFF
-	TRBV6-1	-	TRBJ2-5	TGTGCCAGCACCCGTGGAGGGGGCGGCGGAGAGACCCAGTACTTC	CASTRGGGGGETQYF
many	TRBV6-4	TRBD1	TRBJ1-1	TGTGCCAGCAGTGACGGACAGGGAGGAACTGAAGCTTTCTTT	CASSDGQGGTEAFF
once	TRBV9	TRBD2	TRBJ2-7	TGTGCCAGCAACAAAGGGCGGGAGGGCTTTAACGAGCAGTACTTC	CASNKGREGFNEQYF
-	TRBV28	TRBD2	TRBJ2-7	TGTGCCAGCAGTTCCCAGCGGGAGGGCCGTGGGGAGCAGTACTTC	CASSSQREGRGEQYF
-	TRBV18	TRBD2	TRBJ2-7	TGTGCCAGCTCACGACCCGGGACTAGCGGCTACTCCTACGAGCAGTACTTC	CASSRPGTSGYSYEQYF
many	TRBV11-2	-	TRBJ2-2	TGTGCCAGCCGGGGGACTCCAGAAAACACCGGGGAGCTGTTTTTT	CASRGTPENTGELFF
many	TRBV29-1	-	TRBJ2-2	TGCAGCGCCGAGGGGTCCAGTGATTCAACCGGGGAGCTGTTTTTT	CSAEGSSDSTGELFF
many	TRBV6-2/TRBV6-3	-	TRBJ1-1	TGTGCCAGCAGTTACTCAAGTGGGGGCACTGAAGCTTTCTTT	CASSYSSGGTEAFF
-	TRBV12-3/TRBV12-4	-	TRBJ1-2	TGTGCCAGCAGTCCCCGGGCAGGGTATTCTAACTATGGCTACACCTTC	CASSPRAGYSNYGYTF
many	TRBV7-7	-	TRBJ2-2	TGTGCTAGCAGTGTGGCGGGGATGAACACCGGGGAGCTGTTTTTT	CASSVAGMNTGELFF
many	TRBV28	TRBD1	TRBJ2-2	TGTGCCAGCGGGAAGGGGGCCCGGGAGCTGTTTTTT	CASGKGARELFF
many	TRBV10-3	-	TRBJ1-5	TGTGCCATCAGTGAGGGAGGGGGGCTTCAGCCCCAGCATTTT	CAISEGGGLQPQHF